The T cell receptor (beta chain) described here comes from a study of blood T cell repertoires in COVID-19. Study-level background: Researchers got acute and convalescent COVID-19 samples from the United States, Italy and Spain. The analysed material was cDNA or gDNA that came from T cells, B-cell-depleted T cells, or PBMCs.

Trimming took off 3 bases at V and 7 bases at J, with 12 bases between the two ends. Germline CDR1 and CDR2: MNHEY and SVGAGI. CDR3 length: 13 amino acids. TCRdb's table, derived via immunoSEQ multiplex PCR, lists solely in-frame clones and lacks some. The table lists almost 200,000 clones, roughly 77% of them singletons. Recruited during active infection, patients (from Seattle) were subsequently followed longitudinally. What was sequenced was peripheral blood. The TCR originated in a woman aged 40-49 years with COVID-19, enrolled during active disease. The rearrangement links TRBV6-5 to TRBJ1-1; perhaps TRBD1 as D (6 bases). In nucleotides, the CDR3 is TGTGCCAGCAGTTATAAACAGGGAATTGAAGCTTTCTTT. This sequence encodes CASSYKQGIEAFF.